The T cell receptor (beta chain) described here comes from a study of vaccination and CD4 T cells after COVID-19 (dated by TCRdb to 2022 to 2024). Broadly, across the study: SARS-CoV-2 positivity had been established in the convalescent patients by nasal swab PCR, and mild disease was recorded in under ten of these patients and severe disease in one. The convalescent cohort included six males and four females, with two Hispanic individuals, seven Caucasians, two Asians and one multiracial person. Each participant got two doses of either the Pfizer-BioNTech BNT162b2 vaccine (n=8) or the Moderna mRNA-1273 vaccine (n=2). Post-COVID blood samples from convalescent patients were collected a median of around 100 days after diagnosis, with a range of roughly 30 to 170 days. Post-vaccine blood samples were obtained a median of approximately 74 days after the second vaccine dose, with a range of about 12 to 241 days. A few convalescent patients were sampled both early after vaccination (day 14) and late after vaccination (days 161 to 241). Culture stimuli were overlapping spike peptide pools from SARS-CoV-2 and from the common cold coronaviruses HCoV-NL63, HCoV-OC43 and HCoV-229E. Control cultures used a CEFX viral epitope pool as positive control, an HIV-1 Nef peptide pool as negative control, or no peptide. The spike-specific CD4+ TCR repertoire was compared before and after mRNA vaccination in over 9 COVID-19 convalescent patients and a few infection-naive healthy vaccine recipients.

Libraries were prepared through PCR. TCR sequencing of DNA from cultured CD4+ T cells used the Oncomine TCR Beta short-read assay at the Johns Hopkins FTIC core. Genomic DNA was extracted from the cultured CD4+ T cells with the QIAamp micro DNA kit. Oncomine TCR Beta libraries from cultured CD4+ T cells were pooled using unique dual indexes and sequenced on an Illumina iSeq 100. The authors processed their data as follows. Non-productive sequences were filtered out, and CDR3s that did not start with C, did not end with F or W, or were shorter than 7 amino acids were discarded. The MANAFEST web application identified antigen-specific clonotypes by comparing peptide-stimulated wells against reference wells and other culture wells. To be called positive, a clone needed an FDR below 0.05, an odds ratio above 5, and a productive frequency above 0.1% in at least two of three replicate wells. Clonotypes that were significantly expanded in both SARS-CoV-2 spike wells and at least one common cold coronavirus spike condition were defined as cross-reactive. Using R version 3.6.1, CDR3 homology was evaluated through Levenshtein distances (stringdist) along with unrooted phylogenetic trees (ape). TCRdb ran its own pipeline on the public reads, namely fastp trimming at Q25 and MiXCR clone calling, and kept in-frame beta chains. Every distinct CDR3 protein forms one entry, paired with its most common genes and DNA. TCRdb assigned the V and J calls; the authors' analysis was not used. The sample table holds approximately 22,000 distinct CDR3 sequences, of which roughly 40% were seen once. The ten biggest clones cover 9% to 10% of the sample.

CDR1 KGHDR and CDR2 SFDVKD were looked up in the germline V gene. The trim is 4 bases for V and 1 base for J, with a gap of 6 bases between the germline ends. There are 14 amino acids in the CDR3, from cysteine to phenylalanine inclusive. The sequence is cut down to CDR3 DNA, 42 bases in frame from base 1. Points on this clonotype: Its antigen remains undetermined. There are no base qualities to consult, and no much larger clone falls within one base.

Paper-wide results and their limitations: The median number of SARS-CoV-2-reactive clonotypes rose from around 20 after infection to 38 after vaccination, but the change was not significant. Relatively few convalescent patients were included in the study, and early timepoints after natural infection were not analyzed. In convalescent patients, a median about 86% of post-vaccine SARS-CoV-2-reactive clones were detected only after vaccination, suggesting vaccine-specific priming. Of the vaccine-specific clones in convalescent patients, 304 of 307, or nearly all, reacted only to SARS-CoV-2 spike and did not cross-react with common cold coronaviruses.

This sample's time point label indicates: late sampling 161 to 241 days after vaccination in a few convalescent patients. Interpreted using the paper, the treatment or condition label stands for: approximately nine-day PBMC culture with coronavirus spike peptide pools or control peptides (ViraFEST assay). The study used the ViraFEST assay, which expanded antigen-specific T cells with peptide pools and then identified expanded clonotypes by TCR sequencing. The convalescent patients' positive SARS-CoV-2 PCR tests were from March to December 2020, which was before the Alpha, Beta and Delta variants emerged in the United States. Each well held millions of PBMCs cultured with 9 to 10 ug/ml peptide pools in IMDM containing 5% human AB serum and around 10 IU/ml IL-2. Half of the culture medium was replaced with fresh IL-2-containing medium on days 3 and 7. Once the cells had been in culture for around 10 days, the EasySep CD4+ T cell isolation kit was used to isolate CD4+ T cells by negative selection. PBMCs were separated from whole blood using Ficoll-Paque Plus gradient centrifugation and then either used fresh or cryopreserved at -140C. Each culture condition was generally run in triplicate wells.

The sequencing used CD4+ T cells from blood, cultured in vitro, collected about 7 months after SARS-CoV-2 vaccination. The sequence came from a human donor who had recovered from COVID-19. The rearrangement combines TRBV24-1 with TRBJ2-2, with an unclear D gene assignment. The CDR3 reads as follows: CATSDPVNTGELFF. The nucleotide sequence is TGTGCCACCAGTGACCCGGTGAACACCGGGGAGCTGTTTTTT.